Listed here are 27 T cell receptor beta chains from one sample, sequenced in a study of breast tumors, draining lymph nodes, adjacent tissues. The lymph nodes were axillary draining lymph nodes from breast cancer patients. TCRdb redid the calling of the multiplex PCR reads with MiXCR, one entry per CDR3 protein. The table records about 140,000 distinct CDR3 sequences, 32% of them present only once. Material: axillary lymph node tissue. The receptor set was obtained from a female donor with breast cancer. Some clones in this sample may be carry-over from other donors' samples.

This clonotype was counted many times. The CDR3 DNA follows: TGTGCCAGCAGCCTCCATGTCCCGAGCTCTGGAAACACCATATATTTT. Protein: CASSLHVPSSGNTIYF. V gene TRBV14 combines with J gene TRBJ1-3; D remains unclear. V was cut by 4 bases and J by 0 bases, with 13 bases left in between. Germline V CDR1 and CDR2: SGHDN, FVKESK. The CDR3 consists of 16 residues.

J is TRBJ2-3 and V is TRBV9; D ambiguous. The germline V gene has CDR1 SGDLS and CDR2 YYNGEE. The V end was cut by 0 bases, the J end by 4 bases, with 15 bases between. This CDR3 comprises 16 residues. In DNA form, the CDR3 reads TGTGCCAGCAGCGTAGGGTCCTCTCGGAACGCAGATACGCAGTATTTT. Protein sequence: CASSVGSSRNADTQYF.

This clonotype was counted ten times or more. CDR3 loop: CASSPTEQGDGYTF. The CDR3 coding sequence is TGCGCCAGCAGCCCCACCGAGCAGGGAGATGGCTACACCTTC. The rearrangement joins TRBV4-1 to TRBJ1-2, with a weak D call TRBD1 (5 bases). CDR1 is MGHRA and CDR2 is YSYEKL in the germline V gene. This CDR3 contains 14 residues. V lost 4 bases and J lost 6, with 15 bases in between.

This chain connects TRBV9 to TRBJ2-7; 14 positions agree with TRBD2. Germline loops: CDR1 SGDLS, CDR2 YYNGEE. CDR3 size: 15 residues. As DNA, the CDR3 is TGTGCCAGCAGCGTGGGACTAGCGGGGGCCGGGGAGCTGTACGTC. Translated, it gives CASSVGLAGAGELYV.

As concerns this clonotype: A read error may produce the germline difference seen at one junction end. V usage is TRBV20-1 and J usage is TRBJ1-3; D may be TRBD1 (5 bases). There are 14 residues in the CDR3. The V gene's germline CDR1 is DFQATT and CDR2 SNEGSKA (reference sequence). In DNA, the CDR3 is TGCAGCGCTAGAGACAGACTGACTGGAAACACCACATATTTT. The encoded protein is CSARDRLTGNTTYF.

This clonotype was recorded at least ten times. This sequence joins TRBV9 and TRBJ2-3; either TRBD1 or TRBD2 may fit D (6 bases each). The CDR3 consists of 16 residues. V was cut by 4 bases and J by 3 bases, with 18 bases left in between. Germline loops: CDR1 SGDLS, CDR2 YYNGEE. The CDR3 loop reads CASSSTWGAGTDTQYF. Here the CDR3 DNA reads TGTGCCAGCAGCTCTACGTGGGGGGCCGGGACAGATACGCAGTATTTT.

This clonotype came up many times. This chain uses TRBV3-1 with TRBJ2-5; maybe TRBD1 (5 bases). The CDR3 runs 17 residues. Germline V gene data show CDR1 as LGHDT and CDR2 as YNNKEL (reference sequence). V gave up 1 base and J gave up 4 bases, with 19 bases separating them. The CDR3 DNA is TGTGCCAGCAGCCAAGGACCTTCTCAGGGATTGGGAGAGACCCAGTACTTC. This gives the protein CASSQGPSQGLGETQYF.

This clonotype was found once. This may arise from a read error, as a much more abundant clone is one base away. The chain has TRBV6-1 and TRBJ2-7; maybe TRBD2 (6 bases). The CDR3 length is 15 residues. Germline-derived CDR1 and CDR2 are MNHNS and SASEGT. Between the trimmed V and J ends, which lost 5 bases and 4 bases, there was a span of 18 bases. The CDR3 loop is CASSHMGGSWYEQYF. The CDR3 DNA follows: TGTGCCAGCAGTCACATGGGGGGAAGCTGGTACGAGCAGTACTTC.

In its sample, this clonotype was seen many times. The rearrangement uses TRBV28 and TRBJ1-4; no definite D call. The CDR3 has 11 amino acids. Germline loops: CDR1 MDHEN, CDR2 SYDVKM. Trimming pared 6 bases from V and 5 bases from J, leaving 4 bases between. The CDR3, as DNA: TGTGCCAGCAGCCACAATGAAAAACTGTTTTTT. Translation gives CASSHNEKLFF.

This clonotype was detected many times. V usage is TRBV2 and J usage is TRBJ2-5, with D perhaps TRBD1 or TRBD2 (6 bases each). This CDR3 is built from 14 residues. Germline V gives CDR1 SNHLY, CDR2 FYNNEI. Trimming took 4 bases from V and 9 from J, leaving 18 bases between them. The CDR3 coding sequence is TGTGCCAGCAGTGCAGGACAGCCGGGGGAGGCCCAGTACTTC. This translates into CASSAGQPGEAQYF.

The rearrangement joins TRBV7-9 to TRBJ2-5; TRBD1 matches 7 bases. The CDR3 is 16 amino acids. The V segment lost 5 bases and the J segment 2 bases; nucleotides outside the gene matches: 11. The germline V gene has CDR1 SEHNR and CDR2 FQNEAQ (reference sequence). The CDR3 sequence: CASSDRVWDRQETQYF. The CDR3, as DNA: TGTGCCAGCAGCGACCGAGTCTGGGACAGACAAGAGACCCAGTACTTC.

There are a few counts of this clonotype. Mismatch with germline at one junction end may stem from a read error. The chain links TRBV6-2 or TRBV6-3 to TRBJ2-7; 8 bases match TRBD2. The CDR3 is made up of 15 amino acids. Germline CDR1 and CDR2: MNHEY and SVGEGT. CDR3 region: CASSSRAGGLRGSRF. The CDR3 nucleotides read TGTGCCAGCAGTTCCCGCGCGGGGGGCCTGAGAGGGAGTCGTTTC.

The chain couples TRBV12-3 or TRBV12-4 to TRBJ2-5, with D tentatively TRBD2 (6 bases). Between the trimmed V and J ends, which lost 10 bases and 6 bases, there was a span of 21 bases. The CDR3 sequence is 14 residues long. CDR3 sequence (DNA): TGTGCCACCAGCCCGATAGGAGGGGCCAAGACCCAGTACTTC. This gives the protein CATSPIGGAKTQYF.

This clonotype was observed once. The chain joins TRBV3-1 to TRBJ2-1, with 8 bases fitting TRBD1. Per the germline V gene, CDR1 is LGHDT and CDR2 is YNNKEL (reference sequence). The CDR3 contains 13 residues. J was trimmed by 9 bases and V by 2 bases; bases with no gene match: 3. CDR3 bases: TGTGCCAGCAGCCAACAGGGGGCAGGTGAGCAGTTCTTC. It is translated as CASSQQGAGEQFF.

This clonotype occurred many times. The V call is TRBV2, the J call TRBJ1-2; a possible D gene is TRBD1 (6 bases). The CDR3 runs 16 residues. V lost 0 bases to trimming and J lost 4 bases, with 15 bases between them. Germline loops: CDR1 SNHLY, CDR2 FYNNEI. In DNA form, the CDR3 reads TGTGCCAGCAGTGAAGCGTTAACAGGGCTCTCCTATGGCTACACCTTC. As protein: CASSEALTGLSYGYTF.

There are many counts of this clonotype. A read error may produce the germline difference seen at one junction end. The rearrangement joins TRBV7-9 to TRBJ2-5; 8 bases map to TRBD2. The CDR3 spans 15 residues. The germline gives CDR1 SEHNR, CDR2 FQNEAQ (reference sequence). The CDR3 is CASSRGGVFEETQYF. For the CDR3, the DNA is TGTGCCAGCAGCCGGGGGGGGGTTTTTGAAGAAACCCAGTACTTC. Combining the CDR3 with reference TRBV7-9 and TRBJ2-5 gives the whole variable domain DTGVSQNPRHKITKRGQNVTFRCDPISEHNRLYWYRQTLGQGPEFLTYFQNEAQLEKSRLLSDRFSAERPKGSFSTLEIQRTEQGDSAMYLCASSRGGVFEETQYFGPGTRLLVL.

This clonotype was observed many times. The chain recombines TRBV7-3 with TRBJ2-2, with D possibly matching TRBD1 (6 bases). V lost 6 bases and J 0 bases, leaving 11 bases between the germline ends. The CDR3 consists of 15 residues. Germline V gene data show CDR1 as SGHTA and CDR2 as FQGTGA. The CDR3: CASREQGANTGELFF. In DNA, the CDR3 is TGTGCCAGCAGGGAACAGGGCGCGAACACCGGGGAGCTGTTTTTT.

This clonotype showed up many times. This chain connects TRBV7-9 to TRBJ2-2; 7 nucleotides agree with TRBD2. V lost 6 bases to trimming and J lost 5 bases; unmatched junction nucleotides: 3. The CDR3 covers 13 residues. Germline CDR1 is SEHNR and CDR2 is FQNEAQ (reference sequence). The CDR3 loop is CASRTGGTGELFF. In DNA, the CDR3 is TGTGCCAGCAGAACCGGGGGGACCGGGGAGCTGTTTTTT.

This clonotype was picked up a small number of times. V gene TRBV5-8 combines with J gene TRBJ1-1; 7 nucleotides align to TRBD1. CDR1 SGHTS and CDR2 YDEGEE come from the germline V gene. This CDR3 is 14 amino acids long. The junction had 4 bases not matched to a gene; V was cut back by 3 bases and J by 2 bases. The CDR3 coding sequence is TGTGCCAGCAGCTGGACAGGTCCCAACACTGAAGCTTTCTTT. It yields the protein CASSWTGPNTEAFF.

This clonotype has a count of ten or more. Written as DNA, the CDR3 is TGTGCCAGCAGTTTGAACAGGGGGGTGACAGATACGCAGTATTTT. This sequence encodes CASSLNRGVTDTQYF. The J gene is TRBJ2-3, the V gene TRBV12-3 or TRBV12-4, with 8 nucleotides matching TRBD1. Unmatched junction bases numbered 5, after V lost 3 bases and J lost 3 bases. There are 15 residues in the CDR3.

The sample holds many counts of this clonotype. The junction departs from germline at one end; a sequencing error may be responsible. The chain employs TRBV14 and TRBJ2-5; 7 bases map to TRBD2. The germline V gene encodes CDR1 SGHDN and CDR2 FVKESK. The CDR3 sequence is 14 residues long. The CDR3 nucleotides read TGTGCCAGCAGCCTTAGAGCGGGGAACGGGGCCCAGTCCTTC. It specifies CASSLRAGNGAQSF.

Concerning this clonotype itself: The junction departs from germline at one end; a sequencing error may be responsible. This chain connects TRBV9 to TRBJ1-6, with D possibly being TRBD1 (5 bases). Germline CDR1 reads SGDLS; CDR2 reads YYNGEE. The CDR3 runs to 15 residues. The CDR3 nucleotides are TGTGCCAGCAGTTTCGACAGCCCCTATAATTCACCCCCCCACTTT. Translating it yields CASSFDSPYNSPPHF.

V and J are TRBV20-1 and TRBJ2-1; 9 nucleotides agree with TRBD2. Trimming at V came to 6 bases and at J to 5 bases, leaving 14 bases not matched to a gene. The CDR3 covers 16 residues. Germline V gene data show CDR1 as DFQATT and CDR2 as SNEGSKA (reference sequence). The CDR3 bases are TGCAGTGCCGACGCAACCCTAGCGGGAAAGAACAATGAGCAGTTCTTC. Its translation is CSADATLAGKNNEQFF.

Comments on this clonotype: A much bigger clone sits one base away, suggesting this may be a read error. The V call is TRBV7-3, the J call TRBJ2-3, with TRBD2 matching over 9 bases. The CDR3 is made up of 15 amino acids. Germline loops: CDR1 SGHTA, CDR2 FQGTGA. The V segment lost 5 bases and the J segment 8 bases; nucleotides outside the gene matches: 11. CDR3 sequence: CASSPSGASGATQYF. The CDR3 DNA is TGTGCCAGCAGCCCCTCCGGGGCTAGCGGGGCTACGCAGTATTTT.

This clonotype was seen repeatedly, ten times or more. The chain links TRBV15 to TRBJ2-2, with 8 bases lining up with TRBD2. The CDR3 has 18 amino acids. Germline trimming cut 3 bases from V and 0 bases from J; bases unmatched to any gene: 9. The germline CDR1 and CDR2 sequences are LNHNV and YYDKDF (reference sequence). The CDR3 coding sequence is TGTGCCACCAGCAGCTTGGGCGGGGGGCTCGCGAACACCGGGGAGCTGTTTTTT. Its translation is CATSSLGGGLANTGELFF.

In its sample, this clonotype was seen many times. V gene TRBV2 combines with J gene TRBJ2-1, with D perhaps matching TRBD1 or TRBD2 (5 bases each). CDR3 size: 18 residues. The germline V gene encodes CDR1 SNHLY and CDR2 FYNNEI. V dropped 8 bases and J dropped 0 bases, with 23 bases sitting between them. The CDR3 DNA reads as TGTGCCAGCCTCCGAGGGGACGTCTGGGGGAGCTCCTACAATGAGCAGTTCTTC. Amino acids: CASLRGDVWGSSYNEQFF.

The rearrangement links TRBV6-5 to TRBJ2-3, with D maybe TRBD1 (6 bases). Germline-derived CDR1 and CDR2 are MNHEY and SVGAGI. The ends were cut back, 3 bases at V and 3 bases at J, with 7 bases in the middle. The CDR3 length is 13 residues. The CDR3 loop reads CASSYTGTDTQYF. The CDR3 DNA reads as TGTGCCAGCAGTTATACAGGGACAGATACGCAGTATTTT.